The following is a T cell receptor (beta chain) sequence with its context. No cognate antigen has been identified for it. At one end, the junction sequence differs from germline, possibly due to a read error. Counted from cysteine to phenylalanine, this CDR3 has 18 amino acids. Here the CDR3 DNA is all that survives: 54 bases in frame from base 1. Based on the germline V gene, the CDR1 and CDR2 sequences are SNHLY and FYNNEI. These data come from a study of tumor and adjacent non-tumor tissue in lung cancer (dated by TCRdb to 2016 to 2018). Regarding the research as a whole: The cohort included about eleven adenocarcinoma, a couple of squamous cell carcinoma and 1 small cell lung cancer patients. The study compared bulk TCRbeta repertoires from lung tumor tissue and matched distant non-tumor lung tissue of some 14 lung cancer patients. Among the approximately 15 patients, ages ranged from roughly 31 to 76 years, approximately ten were men and 5 were women, and disease was TNM stage I to III. In total, sequencing yielded some 130 million productive TCRbeta reads, which works out to an average of approximately 4.1 million reads per sample. More than 25 paired specimens, one tumor and one normal lung sample per patient, were profiled by TCRbeta CDR3 sequencing.

Broader findings and caveats from the paper: Peripheral blood was not sequenced, so blood TCRbeta repertoires in these lung cancer patients were not examined. A significantly larger cumulative share of the repertoire was made up by the top 100 clones in normal lung than in tumor tissue. Neither the sequencing platform nor unique molecular identifiers are mentioned in the methods. TCR diversity was significantly higher in younger patients, and greater tumor TCR diversity was associated with shorter overall survival and shorter disease-free survival. TCR diversity (inverse Simpson) was significantly higher in tumor than in normal lung tissue (roughly 430 vs 170, P = 0.0075, Mann-Whitney U test). The cohort had only about 15 patients, and the authors noted that larger samples and more detailed clinical data are needed.

Bulk unsorted tissue served as the source for RNA extraction, and RNA quality was assessed using a NanoDrop ND-1000 and an Agilent 2100. Newly diagnosed lung cancer patients without prior chemotherapy who had been admitted for thoracic surgery in China between August and November 2014 were enrolled as donors. Anyone who had undergone radiotherapy or chemotherapy before, or who had another cancer at the same time, was left out of the study. Surgical tissue pieces of about 1-2.1 cm3 were preserved in RNAlater solution and stored at -80 °C until use. The library was made by multiplex PCR. The data were produced on an Illumina HiSeq 2500. TCRbeta libraries were built by three rounds of nested PCR using primers (Table S4), following protocols modified from ARM-PCR. Before sequencing, PCR products in the 200-500 bp range were cut out of the gel and cleaned up using the QIAquick gel extraction kit. In the source study's methods: Reads were cleaned with Trimmomatic, merged with FLASH into complete CDR3 sequences, and assigned to V(D)J germline segments with MiTCR. Clonal diversity was computed as the inverse Simpson's index with VDJtools. In-frame sequences without a premature stop codon were defined as productive reads. In TCRdb, the public reads were trimmed at Q25 with fastp and aligned with MiXCR, with productive beta chains retained. A single entry per CDR3 protein holds the most common genes and DNA from its merged rows. It is TCRdb's table, rather than the study itself, that gives the V and J calls and clone size. Recorded for this sample are 75,000 to 80,000 distinct CDR3 sequences; 80% to 85% of them occurred a single time. The ten biggest clones cover roughly 15% of the sample.

The sequence is built from TRBV2 and TRBJ2-6, with 8 central nucleotides matching TRBD1. This TCR was sampled from a woman aged 50 to 60 with non-small cell lung cancer. Material for sequencing was lung tumor tissue. The DNA sequence is given as TGTGTCAGCAGCGGCAGGACAGGGCAGAGCTCTGGGGCCAACGTCCTGACTTTC. Translation gives CVSSGRTGQSSGANVLTF.